This T cell receptor (beta chain) was sequenced in a study of T cell changes during pregnancy in multiple sclerosis. TCRdb's copy holds only in-frame clones and misses some; the assay was immunoSEQ multiplex PCR. The sample has tens of thousands of clones; under 95% are singletons. Germline lookup yields CDR1 KGHSH and CDR2 LQKENI. V was shortened by 4 bases and J by 6 bases, with 12 bases between the two germline ends. This CDR3 is built from 13 residues. The table lists this clone with a count of one. This specimen consisted of CD4+ T cells from peripheral blood mononuclear cells, obtained in the third trimester of pregnancy. The rearrangement joins TRBV18 to TRBJ1-1, with a weak D call TRBD1 (6 bases). The TCR was taken from a female donor with multiple sclerosis, enrolled in a pregnancy study. The CDR3 reads CASSLQGMAEAFF. The CDR3 coding sequence is TGTGCCAGCTCACTACAGGGTATGGCTGAAGCTTTCTTT.